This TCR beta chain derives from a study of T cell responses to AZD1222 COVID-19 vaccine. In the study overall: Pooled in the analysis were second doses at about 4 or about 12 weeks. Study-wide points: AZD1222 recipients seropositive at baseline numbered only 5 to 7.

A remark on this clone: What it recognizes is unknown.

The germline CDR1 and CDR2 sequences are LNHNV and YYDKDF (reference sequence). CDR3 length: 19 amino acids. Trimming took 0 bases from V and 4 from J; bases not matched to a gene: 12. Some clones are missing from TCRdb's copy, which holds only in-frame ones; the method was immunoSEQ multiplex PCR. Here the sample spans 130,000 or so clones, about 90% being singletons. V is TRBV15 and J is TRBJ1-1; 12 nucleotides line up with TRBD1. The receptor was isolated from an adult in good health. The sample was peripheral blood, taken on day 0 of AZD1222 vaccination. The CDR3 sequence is CATSRDSRGQGARGTEAFF. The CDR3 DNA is TGTGCCACCAGCAGAGATTCCCGGGGACAGGGGGCGCGGGGCACTGAAGCTTTCTTT.